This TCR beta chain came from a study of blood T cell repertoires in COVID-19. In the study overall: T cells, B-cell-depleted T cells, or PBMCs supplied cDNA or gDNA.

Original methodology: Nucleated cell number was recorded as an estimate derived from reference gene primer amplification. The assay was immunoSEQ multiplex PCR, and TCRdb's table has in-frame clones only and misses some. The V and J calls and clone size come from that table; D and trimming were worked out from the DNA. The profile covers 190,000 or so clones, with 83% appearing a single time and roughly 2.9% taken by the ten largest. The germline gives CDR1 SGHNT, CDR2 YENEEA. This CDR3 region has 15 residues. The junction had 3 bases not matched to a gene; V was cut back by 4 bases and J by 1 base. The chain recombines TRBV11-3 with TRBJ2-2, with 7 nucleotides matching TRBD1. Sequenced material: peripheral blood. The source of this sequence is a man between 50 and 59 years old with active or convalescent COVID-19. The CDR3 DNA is TGTGCCAGCAGCTCGGGACAGATGAACACCGGGGAGCTGTTTTTT. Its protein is CASSSGQMNTGELFF.